One and the same sample provided the 10 T cell receptor beta chains below, sequenced in a study of response to subunit inactivated influenza vaccine. TCRdb analysed the RT-PCR reads with MiXCR anew, one entry per CDR3 protein. The sample holds around 850,000 distinct CDR3 sequences; roughly 20% are singletons and the top ten take 11%. This specimen was PBMCs from blood, taken approximately 5 days after vaccination. These receptor sequences come from a man aged 50-59 years who received an inactivated influenza vaccine.

This clonotype was counted many times. V is TRBV12-3 or TRBV12-4 and J is TRBJ2-7; no definite D call. V was shortened by 3 bases and J by 2 bases, with 14 bases between the two germline ends. CDR3 length: 15 residues. CDR3 amino acids: CASSFHAGLPYEQYF. CDR3 nucleotide sequence: TGTGCCAGCAGTTTTCATGCCGGATTACCCTACGAGCAGTACTTC.

This clonotype was observed at least ten times. The chain combines TRBV7-9 with TRBJ2-1; maybe TRBD2 (6 bases). The CDR3 is 15 residues long. The V gene lost 7 bases and the J gene lost 1 base, with 14 bases spanning the gap. The germline V gene encodes CDR1 SEHNR and CDR2 FQNEAQ (reference sequence). CDR3 sequence reads: CASIRRETSYNEQFF. CDR3 nucleotides: TGTGCCAGCATCCGACGGGAGACGTCCTACAATGAGCAGTTCTTC.

This clonotype turned up a few times. V is TRBV7-2 and J is TRBJ2-1, with 16 bases lining up with TRBD2. In germline, CDR1 is SGHTA, CDR2 FQGNSA. The CDR3 consists of 16 residues. V lost 4 bases, J lost 9 bases, and 6 bases stayed unmatched. CDR3 bases: TGTGCCAGCAGCTCCGGGACTAGCGGGAGGGCCTCTGAGCAGTTCTTC. Translated, it gives CASSSGTSGRASEQFF.

The rearrangement joins TRBV30 to TRBJ1-4; 7 bases align to TRBD1. J gave up 6 bases and V 3 bases, and 1 base lay outside the gene matches. This CDR3 region has 12 residues. Per germline, CDR1 GTSNPN and CDR2 SVGIG (reference sequence). This chain's CDR3 is CAWRGQYEKLFF. CDR3 DNA: TGTGCCTGGAGGGGACAGTATGAAAAACTGTTTTTT.

The rearrangement links TRBV7-8 to TRBJ2-7; D unclear. The V and J ends lost 5 bases and 0 bases respectively, with 11 bases between them. The CDR3 totals 14 residues. CDR1 is SGHVS, CDR2 FQNEAQ, per germline. CDR3 bases: TGTGCCAGCAGCCCATCAACCAACTCCTACGAGCAGTACTTC. This gives the protein CASSPSTNSYEQYF. Looking up the rest from reference TRBV7-8 and TRBJ2-7 gives the full variable domain: GAGVSQSPRYKVAKRGQDVALRCDPISGHVSLFWYQQALGQGPEFLTYFQNEAQLDKSGLPSDRFFAERPEGSVSTLKIQRTQQEDSAVYLCASSPSTNSYEQYFGPGTRLTVT.

The genes are TRBV29-1 and TRBJ2-1; maybe TRBD1 (6 bases). The CDR3 extends over 13 amino acids. The V gene's germline CDR1 is SQVTM and CDR2 ANQGSEA. V lost 7 bases and J lost 5, with 15 bases in between. The DNA of the CDR3 is TGCAGCGCCTCCAGGGGTAGCAACAATGAGCAGTTCTTC. The encoded protein is CSASRGSNNEQFF.

There are a few counts of this clonotype. The chain employs TRBV12-3 or TRBV12-4 and TRBJ1-2, with D perhaps matching TRBD1 (6 bases). V lost 8 bases and J 9 bases, leaving 22 bases between the germline ends. The CDR3 loop spans 14 amino acids. CDR3 sequence reads: CASGTQGRRVSYTF. The DNA for the CDR3 is TGTGCCAGCGGCACTCAGGGGCGCAGGGTTAGCTACACCTTC.

The J gene is TRBJ2-5, the V gene TRBV29-1, with 9 bases that match TRBD1. The CDR3 loop spans 13 amino acids. Unmatched junction bases numbered 6, after V lost 5 bases and J lost 5 bases. The V gene's germline CDR1 is SQVTM and CDR2 ANQGSEA. The chain's CDR3 is CSVSGTGIETQYF. The CDR3 bases are TGCAGCGTTTCCGGGACAGGGATCGAGACCCAGTACTTC. The variable domain in full, with the rest retrieved from reference TRBV29-1 and TRBJ2-5, is SAVISQKPSRDICQRGTSLTIQCQVDSQVTMMFWYRQQPGQSLTLIATANQGSEATYESGFVIDKFPISRPNLTFSTLTVSNMSPEDSSIYLCSVSGTGIETQYFGPGTRLLVL.

The table lists this clonotype with a count of one. Written as DNA, the CDR3 is TGTGCCACCAGCCCTAACAGGGATTCGCCTGGCTACACCTTC. It specifies CATSPNRDSPGYTF. This chain links TRBV24-1 with TRBJ1-2; D is perhaps TRBD1 (6 bases). From germline, CDR1 is KGHDR and CDR2 SFDVKD. This CDR3 has 14 amino acids. The ends were cut back, 7 bases at V and 7 bases at J, with 18 bases in the middle.

This clonotype was picked up many times. The chain carries TRBV10-3 and TRBJ2-7, with D hard to call. The CDR3 is 15 residues long. Trimming removed 3 bases at V and 1 base at J, with 13 bases between. Germline CDR1 ENHRY, CDR2 SYGVKD. CDR3 residues: CAISEGLLGSYEQYF. In DNA, the CDR3 is TGTGCCATCAGTGAAGGTTTGCTGGGGTCCTACGAGCAGTACTTC.